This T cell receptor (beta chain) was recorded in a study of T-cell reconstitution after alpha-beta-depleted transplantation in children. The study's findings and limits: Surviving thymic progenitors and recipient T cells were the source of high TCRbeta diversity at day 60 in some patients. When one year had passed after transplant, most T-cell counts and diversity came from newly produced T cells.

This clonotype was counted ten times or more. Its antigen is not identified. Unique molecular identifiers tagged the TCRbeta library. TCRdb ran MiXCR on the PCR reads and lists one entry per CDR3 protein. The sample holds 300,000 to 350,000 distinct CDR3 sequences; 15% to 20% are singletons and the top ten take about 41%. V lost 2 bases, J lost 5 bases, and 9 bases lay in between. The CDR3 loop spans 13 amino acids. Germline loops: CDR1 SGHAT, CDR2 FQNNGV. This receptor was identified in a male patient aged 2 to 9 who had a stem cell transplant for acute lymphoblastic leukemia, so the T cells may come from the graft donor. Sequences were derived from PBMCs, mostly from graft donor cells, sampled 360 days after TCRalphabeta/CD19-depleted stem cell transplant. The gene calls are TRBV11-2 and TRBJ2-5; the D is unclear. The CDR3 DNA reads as TGTGCCAGCAGCTTAATGATTAGGGAGACCCAGTACTTC. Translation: CASSLMIRETQYF.